This T cell receptor (beta chain) was observed in a study of T-cell reconstitution after alpha-beta-depleted transplantation in children. Construction of the TCRbeta library involved unique molecular identifiers. TCRdb re-derived calls from the PCR reads in MiXCR, one entry per CDR3 protein. The sample holds about 72,000 distinct CDR3 sequences; approximately 7.4% are singletons and the top ten take around 2.6%. This CDR3 comprises 12 residues. Trimming stripped 1 base from V and 6 bases from J, with 4 bases between. Germline CDR1 and CDR2: LGHDT and YNNKEL (reference sequence). This material consisted of PBMCs from the stem cell graft donor, taken from the stem cell graft. The origin of this receptor is a human donor who donated a stem cell graft to a child with acute lymphoblastic leukemia. The chain joins TRBV3-1 to TRBJ2-4, with no clear D. CDR3 sequence reads: CASSQGVNIQYF. CDR3 DNA: TGTGCCAGCAGCCAAGGGGTAAACATTCAGTACTTC.